This is a list of T cell receptor beta chains from one sample in a study of blood T cell repertoires in COVID-19. Measured with immunoSEQ multiplex PCR; TCRdb has only the in-frame clones, and not every one. The sample lists approximately 210,000 clones, around 75% seen once, with approximately 5.4% in the top ten. The sequencing sample was made of peripheral blood. These receptor sequences come from a human donor in a cohort sampled during active COVID-19. Both conserved end residues are part of each CDR3. Each record gives: J gene, clone size, V gene, D gene, CDR3 protein, CDR3 DNA. D genes are given only for firm matches. The size entry is marked missing in some rows and otherwise reads once, few, many or a size class.

>TRBJ2-7|-|TRBV5-6|-
CASSLVGDFYEQYF
TGTGCCAGCAGCTTGGTAGGGGACTTCTACGAGCAGTACTTC
>TRBJ1-1|few|TRBV15|TRBD1
CATSPGTGGQTEAFF
TGTGCCACCAGCCCCGGGACAGGGGGCCAAACTGAAGCTTTCTTT
>TRBJ2-1|-|TRBV11-2|TRBD2
CASSLKSSGPSSYNEQFF
TGTGCCAGCAGCTTAAAATCTAGCGGGCCTTCCTCCTACAATGAGCAGTTCTTC
>TRBJ2-4|-|TRBV5-1|-
CASSTTGNIQYF
TGCGCCAGCAGCACTACAGGGAACATTCAGTACTTC
>TRBJ1-1|few|TRBV7-9|-
CASSFRAGDTEAFF
TGTGCCAGCAGCTTTCGTGCAGGGGACACTGAAGCTTTCTTT
>TRBJ2-7|few|TRBV27|-
CASSLRGYEQYF
TGTGCCAGCAGTTTACGGGGATACGAGCAGTACTTC
>TRBJ1-1|-|TRBV29-1|-
CSVAGVMNTEAFF
TGCAGCGTTGCAGGGGTTATGAACACTGAAGCTTTCTTT
>TRBJ1-2|-|TRBV28|-
CASSFVYGYTF
TGTGCCAGCAGTTTCGTCTATGGCTACACCTTC
>TRBJ2-7|-|TRBV28|-
CASTSGGYEQYF
TGTGCCAGCACCTCCGGGGGTTACGAGCAGTACTTC
>TRBJ2-7|-|TRBV29-1|-
CSVLGLSDSYEQYF
TGCAGCGTCCTTGGACTTTCCGACTCCTACGAGCAGTACTTC
>TRBJ2-7|-|TRBV7-8|TRBD2
CASSLEGLAYEQYF
TGTGCCAGCAGCTTAGAAGGACTAGCATACGAGCAGTACTTC
>TRBJ2-6|-|TRBV27|-
CASSFYSGANVLTF
TGTGCCAGCAGTTTCTACTCTGGGGCCAACGTCCTGACTTTC
>TRBJ2-2|-|TRBV7-3|TRBD2
CASSQLAGGPNTGELFF
TGTGCCAGCAGCCAATTAGCGGGAGGGCCAAACACCGGGGAGCTGTTTTTT
>TRBJ1-2|-|TRBV7-9|-
CASSFGQIYGYTF
TGTGCCAGCAGCTTTGGACAGATCTATGGCTACACCTTC
>TRBJ1-5|-|TRBV28|-
CASNEQAFNQPQHF
TGTGCCAGCAATGAACAGGCGTTCAATCAGCCCCAGCATTTT
>TRBJ2-7|-|TRBV5-1|-
CASSSRPTANYEQYF
TGCGCCAGCAGCTCGAGACCCACAGCCAACTACGAGCAGTACTTC
>TRBJ2-1|-|TRBV5-5|TRBD2
CASSPGTSAYNEQFF
TGTGCCAGCAGCCCCGGGACTAGCGCATACAATGAGCAGTTCTTC
>TRBJ2-7|-|TRBV28|-
CASSLDKAYEQYF
-
>TRBJ2-3|-|TRBV5-5|-
CASSLNTDTQYF
TGTGCCAGCAGCCTTAATACAGATACGCAGTATTTT
>TRBJ1-2|-|TRBV5-1|TRBD1
CASSLARGQGYGYTF
TGCGCCAGCAGCTTGGCCCGAGGACAGGGCTATGGCTACACCTTC
>TRBJ2-1|-|TRBV9|TRBD2
CASSPRIGLAGGYTYNEQFF
TGTGCCAGCAGCCCTCGGATAGGGCTAGCGGGGGGATACACCTACAATGAGCAGTTCTTC
>TRBJ2-7|-|TRBV5-4|TRBD1
CASSAPTGNDEQYF
TGTGCCAGCAGCGCACCGACAGGGAACGACGAGCAGTACTTC